This TCR beta chain originates from a study of cytomegalovirus exposure and HLA in healthy donors. Study-level points and caveats: In a later analysis, TCR association rates varied by HLA locus: DRB1 most, HLA-C fewest. In vitro work confirmed that a few CMV-associated chains recognize CMV antigens. Cytomegalovirus association was assigned to about 150 TCR beta chains.

The V and J ends lost 3 bases and 8 bases respectively, with 8 bases between them. The CDR3 sequence is 12 residues long. CDR1 and CDR2 (germline): SGDLS, YYNGEE. About this clone: The antigen remains undetermined.

PCR used 60 Vbeta primers and 13 Jbeta primers. Method: immunoSEQ multiplex PCR; TCRdb's copy keeps in-frame clones and lacks some. Recorded for this sample: roughly 140,000 clones. Sequencing used PBMCs. The source is a man aged 35 to 55 in good health and CMV-seronegative. The rearrangement uses TRBV9 and TRBJ1-4, with a tentative D call TRBD1 (6 bases). The CDR3 nucleotides are TGTGCCAGCAGCGCTGACAGGGAAAAACTGTTTTTT. Its translation is CASSADREKLFF.